This passage covers 3 T cell receptor beta chains from one sample sequenced in a study of T cell repertoires in cytomegalovirus infection. TCRdb ran MiXCR on the reads and lists one entry per CDR3 protein. This sample has hundreds of thousands of distinct CDR3 sequences, with less than 25% found just once. What was sequenced was CD8+ T cells from PBMCs. The receptor set was obtained from a human donor in good health (CMV status not recorded). Some clones in this sample may be carry-over from other donors' samples.

The J gene is TRBJ1-4, the V gene TRBV27; D unclear. Trimming cost V 7 bases and J 0 bases, with 9 bases left between them. There are 14 residues in the CDR3. Germline lookup yields CDR1 MNHEY and CDR2 SMNVEV (reference sequence). CDR3 amino acids: CASMPSSTNEKLFF. Written as DNA, the CDR3 is TGTGCCAGCATGCCCTCTTCAACTAATGAAAAACTGTTTTTT.

This clonotype was counted between two and nine times. The V call is TRBV6-6, the J call TRBJ2-3; no reliable D call. This CDR3 region has 13 residues. The V gene lost 6 bases and the J gene lost 2 bases, with 9 bases spanning the gap. Germline V gene lookup returns CDR1 MNHNY and CDR2 SVGAGI (reference sequence). The DNA for the CDR3 is TGTGCCAGCAGGTACCTCTCCACAGATACGCAGTATTTT. This codes for CASRYLSTDTQYF.

This chain uses TRBV14 with TRBJ2-3; D gene ambiguous. The V end lost 2 bases, the J end lost 2 bases, and 14 bases lay between the germline ends. CDR3 length equals 16 residues. The V gene's germline CDR1 is SGHDN and CDR2 FVKESK. CDR3 DNA: TGTGCCAGCAGCCAATTGAAGTTGATCACCACAGATACGCAGTATTTT. Translated, it gives CASSQLKLITTDTQYF.